Listed below are T cell receptor beta chains from one sample, sequenced in a study of cytomegalovirus exposure and HLA in healthy donors. Sequencing used immunoSEQ multiplex PCR; TCRdb keeps in-frame clones, though not all of them. The sample lists a few hundred thousand clones; roughly 85% were seen once. The sequencing sample was made of PBMCs. The receptors were sampled from a woman between 18 and 29 years old in good health and CMV-seronegative. The CDR3 runs from the conserved cysteine through the conserved F or W. Fields, in order: D gene, clone size, V gene, J gene, CDR3 length, CDR3 DNA, CDR3 protein. D genes are given only for firm matches. Clone size is given for some rows only: seen once, a few or many times, or a class if the clone is expanded.

TRBD1	.	TRBV10-3	TRBJ2-7	14	TGTGCCATCAGCCTTGGACAGGGGAACGACGAGCAGTACTTC	CAISLGQGNDEQYF
.	.	TRBV5-4	TRBJ2-1	13	TGTGCCAGCAGCTTGGGGGGACTGAATGAGCAGTTCTTC	CASSLGGLNEQFF
.	once	TRBV27	TRBJ2-1	14	TGTGCCAGCAGTTACCGGCTAGGGGTGGATGAGCAGTTCTTC	CASSYRLGVDEQFF
TRBD2	.	TRBV9	TRBJ2-7	16	TGTGCCAGCAGCGTAGGGGCTAGCGGAGGCTTCTGGGAGCAGTACTTC	CASSVGASGGFWEQYF
TRBD2	.	TRBV5-1	TRBJ2-2	11	TGCGCCAGCGGCGGGGGAGGGGAGCTGTTTTTT	CASGGGGELFF
.	.	TRBV7-8	TRBJ2-2	17	TGTGCCAGCAGTGGATCCGACAGAATTAAAGTCACCGGGGAGCTGTTTTTT	CASSGSDRIKVTGELFF
.	.	TRBV10-3	TRBJ2-5	14	TGTGCCATCAGTGAGGGTAGCCTCCAAGAGACCCAGTACTTC	CAISEGSLQETQYF
.	once	TRBV30	TRBJ2-2	14	TGTGCCTGGAGACGGGAGACTTACACCGGGGAGCTGTTTTTT	CAWRRETYTGELFF
.	.	TRBV2	TRBJ2-7	17	TGTGCCAGCAGTGAAGTACTTGGATGGGCAGATTCCTACGAGCAGTACTTC	CASSEVLGWADSYEQYF
.	few	TRBV7-2	TRBJ2-5	12	TGTGCCAGCAGCGGCGGGACGGAGACCCAGTACTTC	CASSGGTETQYF
.	.	TRBV10-3	TRBJ2-7	13	TGTGCCACTCGGTTCCAACCTTACTACGAGCAGTACTTC	CATRFQPYYEQYF
TRBD1	.	TRBV30	TRBJ1-4	14	TGTGCCTGGAGTCAGACAGGGACGGCGTCAAAACTGTTTTTT	CAWSQTGTASKLFF
TRBD2	.	TRBV7-9	TRBJ2-2	18	TGTGCCAGCAGCACGGGGACTAGCCCTGAGAAGGACACCGGGGAGCTGTTTTTT	CASSTGTSPEKDTGELFF
.	.	TRBV14	TRBJ2-7	12	TGTGCCAGCAGCCAAGCCCGGGGCGAGCAGTACTTC	CASSQARGEQYF
.	.	TRBV6-5	TRBJ2-7	15	TGTGCCAGCAGGCCCCGGGGAGAAGACTCCTACGAGCAGTACTTC	CASRPRGEDSYEQYF
.	few	TRBV4-1	TRBJ2-7	15	TGCGCCAGCAGCCAAGATGTGGTAGTTACCTACGAGCAGTACTTC	CASSQDVVVTYEQYF
.	few	TRBV27	TRBJ1-2	12	TGTGCCAGCAGGGGAGCAGGCTATGGCTACACCTTC	CASRGAGYGYTF
TRBD1	.	TRBV7-9	TRBJ2-1	15	TGTGCCAGCAGCCCAGGGACAGGGGACAGGATTGAGCAGTTCTTC	CASSPGTGDRIEQFF
TRBD1	.	TRBV4-1	TRBJ1-2	16	TGCGCCAGCAGCCCTACGCACGGACAGGGGAGCTATGGCTACACCTTC	CASSPTHGQGSYGYTF
TRBD2	.	TRBV14	TRBJ2-2	16	TGTGCCAGCAGCCCGCGACTAGCGGGGAGCCCCGGGGAGCTGTTTTTT	CASSPRLAGSPGELFF
.	.	TRBV28	TRBJ1-5	16	TGTGCCAGCAGTTCCATCCACAGCTTCAGCGGTCAGCCCCAGCATTTT	CASSSIHSFSGQPQHF
TRBD1	.	TRBV10-3	TRBJ1-5	14	TGTGCCACACAAATGACAGGGTCAAATCAGCCCCAGCATTTT	CATQMTGSNQPQHF
.	once	TRBV5-4	TRBJ1-2	12	TGTGCCAGCAGCTTGGACTCGCTTGGCTACACCTTC	CASSLDSLGYTF
.	few	TRBV6-5	TRBJ2-1	14	TGTGCCAGCAGTTACTCGGACACCTACAATGAGCAGTTCTTC	CASSYSDTYNEQFF
.	.	TRBV6-5	TRBJ1-1	14	TGTGCCAGCAGTTACGTTCCGGGGAACACTGAAGCTTTCTTT	CASSYVPGNTEAFF
TRBD1	.	TRBV27	TRBJ2-5	17	TGTGCCAGCAGTTTATCTCCCTACATGACAGGGAAAGAGACCCAGTACTTC	CASSLSPYMTGKETQYF
TRBD2	.	TRBV9	TRBJ2-3	15	TGTGCCAGCAGCGTGGGCGGGGGTGGCACAGATACGCAGTATTTT	CASSVGGGGTDTQYF
.	once	TRBV30	TRBJ2-1	15	TGTGCCTGGAGTGTAGGAGGGGGCCCCTACAATGAGCAGTTCTTC	CAWSVGGGPYNEQFF
TRBD2	.	TRBV29-1	TRBJ2-5	15	TGCAGCGTTGGAGGTGCGACTAGCGACGTGGGGACCCAGTACTTC	CSVGGATSDVGTQYF
TRBD1	.	TRBV10-1	TRBJ1-1	16	TGCGCCAGCAGTGATTCCCCAGGACAGGTTAAAAATGAAGCTTTCTTT	CASSDSPGQVKNEAFF
.	.	TRBV4-2	TRBJ1-1	17	TGTGCCAGCAGCCAAGATCCCGGGGGGGGCGAGAACACTGAAGCTTTCTTT	CASSQDPGGGENTEAFF
TRBD1	.	TRBV11-3	TRBJ2-7	14	TGTGCCAGCAGCACTAGACAGGGCCCTTACGAGCAGTACTTC	CASSTRQGPYEQYF
TRBD1	.	TRBV6-5	TRBJ2-1	13	TGTGCCAGCAGTTTTCTCGGACAGGGAGGGCAGTTCTTC	CASSFLGQGGQFF
TRBD1	.	TRBV7-2	TRBJ1-2	14	TGTGCCAGCAGCCCGACAGGGGGATACTATGGCTACACCTTC	CASSPTGGYYGYTF
.	.	TRBV6-5	TRBJ2-6	15	TGTGCGACCCGGGCCAGGGGAATGGGGGCCAACGTCCTGACTTTC	CATRARGMGANVLTF
TRBD1	.	TRBV27	TRBJ1-5	15	TGTGCCAGCAGTCGGACAGGGGGCTCGGGTCAGCCCCAGCATTTT	CASSRTGGSGQPQHF
TRBD1	.	TRBV30	TRBJ1-1	12	TGTGCCTGGAGTACAGGGGGGGCTGAAGCTTTCTTT	CAWSTGGAEAFF
TRBD2	.	TRBV9	TRBJ2-7	14	TGTGCCAGCAGCGTAGGTGGGGGGGACTACGAGCAGTACTTC	CASSVGGGDYEQYF
.	.	TRBV11-2	TRBJ2-7	16	TGTGCCAGCAGCCTAGGACACGGAGGGGCCCCCTACGAGCAGTACTTC	CASSLGHGGAPYEQYF
.	.	TRBV2	TRBJ1-1	13	TGTGCCAGCAGTGGACAGATGAACACTGAAGCTTTCTTT	CASSGQMNTEAFF
.	.	TRBV6-6	TRBJ1-1	14	TGTGCCAGCAGTTTACAGGGTGTGGACACTGAAGCTTTCTTT	CASSLQGVDTEAFF
.	.	TRBV27	TRBJ2-4	17	TGTGCCAGCAGTCCCCGGTGGGGGGATCTGGGCAAAAACATTCAGTACTTC	CASSPRWGDLGKNIQYF
.	once	TRBV7-3	TRBJ2-3	11	TGTGCCAGCAGCTTTAGCTATACGCAGTATTTT	CASSFSYTQYF
.	.	TRBV5-5	TRBJ2-7	17	TGTGCCAGCAGCCGGCGGGGTAGCGGGCACAGGGAATACGAGCAGTACTTC	CASSRRGSGHREYEQYF
TRBD1	.	TRBV19	TRBJ2-7	16	TGTGCCAGTAGTGTGGTCCTAGACAGGGGTTTCTACGAGCAGTACTTC	CASSVVLDRGFYEQYF
.	.	TRBV5-1	TRBJ1-1	17	TGCGCCAGCACGAAGAGGTTTATGTCCGGGTCGAACACTGAAGCTTTCTTT	CASTKRFMSGSNTEAFF
TRBD2	.	TRBV19	TRBJ2-3	17	TGTGCCAGTAGTGGGACTAGCGGGATTGAAAGCACAGATACGCAGTATTTT	CASSGTSGIESTDTQYF
TRBD2	.	TRBV7-6	TRBJ2-5	16	TGTGCCAGCAGCTGGGGGACTAGCGGGCTGCAAGAGACCCAGTACTTC	CASSWGTSGLQETQYF
.	.	TRBV18	TRBJ2-7	15	TGTGCCAGCTCACCACGAGAGGGCAGGGGCTACGAGCAGTACTTC	CASSPREGRGYEQYF
TRBD2	.	TRBV27	TRBJ2-3	16	TGTGCCAGCTCACCATCAGCGGGAGAAACCACAGATACGCAGTATTTT	CASSPSAGETTDTQYF
.	.	TRBV6-5	TRBJ1-6	16	TGTGCCAGCAGTTACAGGGTTGTGGGGGGTAATTCACCCCTCCACTTT	CASSYRVVGGNSPLHF
TRBD1	.	TRBV5-6	TRBJ1-4	15	TGTGCCAGCAGTTCGACACAGGGGGCGCAAGAAAAACTGTTTTTT	CASSSTQGAQEKLFF
.	.	TRBV9	TRBJ1-6	16	TGTGCCAGCAGCGTAGGGACAACCCGGCATAATTCACCCCTCCACTTT	CASSVGTTRHNSPLHF
.	.	TRBV18	TRBJ1-5	15	TGTGCCAGCTCACCTAGGCCAGGGTCTGATCAGCCCCAGCATTTT	CASSPRPGSDQPQHF
.	.	TRBV30	TRBJ2-6	14	TGTGCCTGGGCAGGGATTTCTGGGGCCAACGTCCTGACTTTC	CAWAGISGANVLTF
TRBD1	.	TRBV6-1	TRBJ1-2	12	TGTGCCGGTGGACAGGGGACCTATGGCTACACCTTC	CAGGQGTYGYTF
TRBD2	.	TRBV29-1	TRBJ2-5	15	TGCAGCGTTGAGGGTAGCGGGGGGTTACAAGAGACCCAGTACTTC	CSVEGSGGLQETQYF
.	.	TRBV6-5	TRBJ1-1	12	TGTGCCAGCAGTTACGCAGGGGTGGAAGCTTTCTTT	CASSYAGVEAFF
.	once	TRBV6-1	TRBJ1-5	20	TGTGCCAGCAGTGAAGGGGACACCCCATACGGGACGTTTCGCAATCAGCCCCAGCATTTT	CASSEGDTPYGTFRNQPQHF